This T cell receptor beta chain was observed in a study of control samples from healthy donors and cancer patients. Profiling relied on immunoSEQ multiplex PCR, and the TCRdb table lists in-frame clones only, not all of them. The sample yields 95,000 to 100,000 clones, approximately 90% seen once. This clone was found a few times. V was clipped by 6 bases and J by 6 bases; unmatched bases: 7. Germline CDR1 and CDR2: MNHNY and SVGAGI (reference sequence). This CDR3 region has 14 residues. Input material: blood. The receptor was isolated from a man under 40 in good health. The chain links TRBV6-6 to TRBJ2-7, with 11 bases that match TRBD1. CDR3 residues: CASSGGQGAREQYV. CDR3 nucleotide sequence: TGTGCCAGCAGCGGAGGACAGGGGGCCCGCGAGCAGTACGTC.